The 25 T cell receptor beta chains listed next were all sequenced from one sample in a study of cytomegalovirus exposure and HLA in healthy donors (dated by TCRdb to about 2017). Library preparation was by the immunoSEQ multiplex PCR assay. A mixture of 60 forward primers for TCR Vbeta segments and 13 reverse primers for TCR Jbeta segments was used in the multiplex PCR. Sourced from immuneACCESS, this table was stored by TCRdb with only in-frame sequences that have V and J called. A share of the clones is absent; for the studies checked, an unresolved V gene accounts for under half, and the remainder has no known explanation. The sample's table lists a count of about 140,000 clones. Around 2.4% of the sample lies in the top ten. Sequenced material: PBMCs. The source of these receptors is a woman aged 18-29 years in good health and CMV-seronegative.

This chain joins TRBV5-4 and TRBJ2-3, with D tentatively TRBD1 (6 bases). The CDR3 totals 14 residues. Trimming stripped 0 bases from V and 2 bases from J, with 7 bases between. Germline V gives CDR1 SGHNT, CDR2 YYREEE (reference sequence). DNA for the CDR3: TGTGCCAGCAGCTTGGACAGGGTCACAGATACGCAGTATTTT. Protein: CASSLDRVTDTQYF.

This rearrangement joins TRBV6-1 to TRBJ1-4, with 10 positions matching TRBD1. This CDR3 is built from 15 residues. With 0 bases clipped from V and 6 bases from J, the junction kept 1 base outside the gene matches. Germline V gene data show CDR1 as MNHNS and CDR2 as SASEGT. CDR3 bases: TGTGCCAGCAGTGAAGCTGGGACAGGGGATGAAAAACTGTTTTTT. Amino acid sequence: CASSEAGTGDEKLFF.

V and J are TRBV7-7 and TRBJ2-7; possible D gene TRBD1, 6 bases. Germline V gene data show CDR1 as SSHAT and CDR2 as FNYEAQ (reference sequence). Trimming stripped 5 bases from V and 3 bases from J, with 11 bases between. This CDR3 is built from 13 residues. CDR3: CASSTQGGYEQYF. Written as DNA, the CDR3 is TGTGCCAGCAGCACACAAGGGGGCTACGAGCAGTACTTC. Variable domain in full (rest from reference TRBV7-7 and TRBJ2-7): GAGVSQSPRYKVTKRGQDVTLRCDPISSHATLYWYQQALGQGPEFLTYFNYEAQPDKSGLPSDRFSAERPEGSISTLTIQRTEQRDSAMYRCASSTQGGYEQYFGPGTRLTVT.

The V call is TRBV9, the J call TRBJ2-3; 8 bases agree with TRBD2. Germline assignment: CDR1 SGDLS and CDR2 YYNGEE. CDR3 length equals 14 residues. V shed 4 bases and J 7 bases; nucleotides not matched to a gene: 8. CDR3 coding DNA: TGTGCCAGCAGCCCGCCCGGGGGGGCTAATACGCAGTATTTT. This encodes CASSPPGGANTQYF.

This sequence joins TRBV6-5 and TRBJ1-1; D is unresolved. The V and J ends lost 2 bases and 0 bases respectively, with 7 bases between them. CDR1 MNHEY and CDR2 SVGAGI come from the germline V gene. This CDR3 has 14 amino acids. In DNA form, the CDR3 reads TGTGCCAGCAGTTACGGGCAGTTGAACACTGAAGCTTTCTTT. Amino acids: CASSYGQLNTEAFF.

The V call is TRBV9, the J call TRBJ2-1, with TRBD2 matching over 7 bases. CDR1 is SGDLS and CDR2 is YYNGEE in the germline V gene. The CDR3 extends over 12 amino acids. Trimming at V came to 4 bases and at J to 8 bases, leaving 3 bases not matched to a gene. CDR3 DNA: TGTGCCAGCAGCCGGGGGAGGGATGAGCAGTTCTTC. Its translation: CASSRGRDEQFF.

DNA of the CDR3: TGTGCCAGCAGCTTAGGAGCGGGAGGGTACAATGAGCAGTTCTTC. This sequence encodes CASSLGAGGYNEQFF. The gene calls are TRBV11-2 and TRBJ2-1, with 10 bases fitting TRBD2. With V trimmed by 1 base and J by 4 bases, 1 base remained unmatched. Germline V CDR1 and CDR2: SGHAT, FQNNGV. The CDR3 consists of 15 residues.

V usage is TRBV7-6 and J usage is TRBJ1-4; D might be TRBD1 (6 bases). Trimming shortened V by 5 bases and J by 0 bases, and 16 bases separated the two germline ends. Germline lookup yields CDR1 SGHVS and CDR2 FNYEAQ. CDR3 length: 17 residues. The CDR3 sequence: CASSPRGGGSTNEKLFF. The CDR3 bases are TGTGCCAGCAGCCCCAGGGGTGGGGGTTCAACTAATGAAAAACTGTTTTTT.

The rearrangement links TRBV11-2 to TRBJ1-6; TRBD1 is a possible D gene (6 bases). Germline CDR1 reads SGHAT; CDR2 reads FQNNGV. This CDR3 comprises 18 residues. Trimming cost V 5 bases and J 0 bases, with 17 bases left between them. CDR3 protein: CASSLAGQISSYNSPLHF. DNA for the CDR3: TGTGCCAGCAGCCTGGCCGGACAGATTAGCTCCTATAATTCACCCCTCCACTTT.

The gene calls are TRBV5-1 and TRBJ2-1; TRBD2 is a possible D gene (5 bases). Germline CDR1 reads SGHRS; CDR2 reads YFSETQ. Trimming took off 4 bases at V and 4 bases at J, with 15 bases between the two ends. The CDR3 is 15 amino acids. CDR3 residues: CASSLELAAYNEQFF. The CDR3 DNA reads as TGCGCCAGCAGCCTCGAGCTAGCCGCATACAATGAGCAGTTCTTC.

This sequence joins TRBV9 and TRBJ1-1, with D tentatively TRBD1 (6 bases). V was shortened by 3 bases and J by 1 base, with 7 bases between the two germline ends. The CDR3 covers 13 residues. Germline V lookup: CDR1 SGDLS, CDR2 YYNGEE. The CDR3 spells CASSAGQNTEAFF. The DNA for the CDR3 is TGTGCCAGCAGCGCGGGACAGAACACTGAAGCTTTCTTT.

This chain connects TRBV4-2 to TRBJ1-6, with 11 bases identical to TRBD1. J was trimmed by 6 bases and V by 1 base; bases with no gene match: 2. CDR3 length: 16 residues. Germline values: CDR1 LGHNA, CDR2 YNFKEQ. The CDR3 here is CASSQAGTGGNSPLHF. CDR3 bases: TGTGCCAGCAGCCAAGCAGGGACAGGGGGTAATTCACCCCTCCACTTT.

The J gene is TRBJ1-5, the V gene TRBV6-1; D remains unclear. This CDR3 contains 15 residues. In germline, CDR1 is MNHNS, CDR2 SASEGT. Trimming removed 4 bases from V and 0 bases from J, with 10 bases in between. CDR3 nucleotide sequence: TGTGCCAGCAGTGTGTCTATCTATAGCAATCAGCCCCAGCATTTT. Translation: CASSVSIYSNQPQHF.

The chain uses TRBV29-1 and TRBJ1-4; possibly TRBD1 for D (5 bases). There are 15 residues in the CDR3. Between the trimmed V and J ends, which lost 0 bases and 6 bases, there was a span of 14 bases. Per the germline V gene, CDR1 is SQVTM and CDR2 is ANQGSEA. DNA of the CDR3: TGCAGCGTTGAAGATAGCCGGGGAGGGGATGAAAAACTGTTTTTT. Translation: CSVEDSRGGDEKLFF.

The chain recombines TRBV7-3 with TRBJ2-2; D is undetermined. The ends were cut back, 2 bases at V and 4 bases at J, with 5 bases in the middle. The germline V gene has CDR1 SGHTA and CDR2 FQGTGA. The length of the CDR3 is 13 residues. CDR3 in amino acids: CASSLASTGELFF. Written as DNA, the CDR3 is TGTGCCAGCAGCTTAGCGAGCACCGGGGAGCTGTTTTTT.

This chain links TRBV2 with TRBJ1-5; a possible D gene is TRBD1 (5 bases). V dropped 5 bases and J dropped 1 base, with 9 bases sitting between them. CDR3 length: 14 residues. The germline CDR1 and CDR2 sequences are SNHLY and FYNNEI. CDR3 in DNA: TGTGCCAGCAGTTTCGACAGAAGCAATCAGCCCCAGCATTTT. This translates into CASSFDRSNQPQHF.

The V gene is TRBV25-1, the J gene TRBJ2-1; a weak D match, TRBD2 (7 bases). Germline CDR1 and CDR2: MGHDK and SYGVNS. Trimming removed 2 bases at V and 6 bases at J, with 20 bases between. The CDR3 contains 17 residues. The chain's CDR3 is CASSERGGDIWGNEQFF. CDR3 coding DNA: TGTGCCAGCAGTGAAAGGGGGGGCGATATATGGGGCAATGAGCAGTTCTTC.

The V call is TRBV27, the J call TRBJ2-3; D is unclear. V lost 5 bases and J lost 7, with 16 bases in between. The CDR3 contains 14 residues. CDR1 MNHEY and CDR2 SMNVEV come from the germline V gene (reference sequence). CDR3: CASSELVPPYTQYF. The CDR3 nucleotides read TGTGCCAGCAGTGAGCTAGTCCCACCTTATACGCAGTATTTT.

V usage is TRBV6-6 and J usage is TRBJ1-5, with a weak D call TRBD1 (5 bases). The CDR3 contains 15 residues. V was pared by 1 base and J by 5 bases, with 12 bases between. The germline V gene encodes CDR1 MNHNY and CDR2 SVGAGI (reference sequence). The CDR3 DNA sequence: TGTGCCAGCAGTTACTTCCGACAGAAAGATCAGCCCCAGCATTTT. Translation gives CASSYFRQKDQPQHF.

This chain connects TRBV21-1 to TRBJ2-2; the table calls TRBD1, which could not be checked here. TRBV21-1 corresponds to a pseudogene. The CDR3 is 15 residues long. The CDR3: CASSKEDINTGELFF. The CDR3 nucleotides are TGTGCCAGCAGCAAAGAGGACATTAACACCGGGGAGCTGTTTTTT.

The chain links TRBV11-2 to TRBJ2-5; 7 nucleotides line up with TRBD2. Matching the DNA end better, TRBJ2-7 makes the J call doubtful. The germline V gene has CDR1 SGHAT and CDR2 FQNNGV. The CDR3 extends over 16 amino acids. CDR3 DNA sequence: TGTGCCAGCAGCTTAGATTTCACTAGCGATTACTACGAGCAGTACTTC. Translated: CASSLDFTSDYYEQYF.

The chain carries TRBV7-8 and TRBJ1-5; the D is unclear. CDR3 length equals 15 residues. CDR1 and CDR2 (germline): SGHVS, FQNEAQ. V lost 5 bases, J lost 0 bases, and 11 bases lay in between. The CDR3 region is CASSPRENSNQPQHF. As DNA, the CDR3 is TGTGCCAGCAGCCCGCGGGAGAATAGCAATCAGCCCCAGCATTTT.

Note on this clone: One junction end disagrees with the germline gene, perhaps due to a read error. J is TRBJ1-4 and V is TRBV7-9; perhaps TRBD1 as D (6 bases). The CDR3 is 15 residues long. Germline V CDR1 and CDR2: SEHNR, FQNEAQ (reference sequence). The CDR3: CANSLTGTTNEKLFF. As DNA, the CDR3 is TGTGCCAACAGCTTGACAGGAACAACTAATGAAAAACTGTTTTTT.

The chain is built from TRBV19 and TRBJ1-1; D uncertain. Germline V gene lookup returns CDR1 LNHDA and CDR2 SQIVND (reference sequence). The CDR3 consists of 15 residues. V was clipped by 10 bases and J by 1 base, with 19 bases between them. This CDR3 reads CATVNIPGGNTEAFF. DNA of the CDR3: TGTGCCACCGTCAACATCCCTGGAGGGAACACTGAAGCTTTCTTT.

The V and J genes are TRBV6-1 and TRBJ1-1; 11 bases are a match to TRBD1. V lost 6 bases to trimming and J lost 7 bases; unmatched junction nucleotides: 7. Germline CDR1 MNHNS, CDR2 SASEGT. This CDR3 spans 14 amino acids. CDR3 coding DNA: TGTGCCAGCAGCAGGACAGGGGGCATGGGTGAAGCTTTCTTT. Its translation: CASSRTGGMGEAFF.